These 3 T cell receptor beta chains originate from one sample sequenced in a study of blood T cell repertoires in COVID-19. TCRdb's table, derived via immunoSEQ multiplex PCR, lists solely in-frame clones and lacks some. The table includes about 230,000 clones, 80% to 90% detected once. The material sequenced was peripheral blood. The receptor set was obtained from a woman aged 40 to 50 who had recovered from COVID-19.

The CDR3 loop reads CASSPGLTYNEQFF. CDR3 nucleotide sequence: TGTGCCAGCAGCCCGGGACTAACTTACAATGAGCAGTTCTTC. The chain couples TRBV6-6 to TRBJ2-1, with 7 nucleotides matching TRBD2. This CDR3 is 14 amino acids long. Unmatched junction bases numbered 6, after V lost 6 bases and J lost 4 bases. Germline assignment: CDR1 MNHNY and CDR2 SVGAGI (reference sequence).

The V and J genes are TRBV6-5 and TRBJ2-1; 8 bases agree with TRBD2. The CDR3 covers 15 residues. Trimming cost V 6 bases and J 8 bases; bases outside gene matches: 12. CDR1 and CDR2 from the germline V gene are MNHEY and SVGAGI. The CDR3 coding sequence is TGTGCCAGCAGCCCCGCGGGACTAGGGTTCCATGAGCAGTTCTTC. Translating gives CASSPAGLGFHEQFF.

V gene TRBV7-3 combines with J gene TRBJ2-3; 8 bases fit TRBD2. The junction had 2 bases not matched to a gene; V was cut back by 0 bases and J by 0 bases. This CDR3 is 16 amino acids long. Germline CDR1 is SGHTA and CDR2 is FQGTGA. As DNA, the CDR3 is TGTGCCAGCAGCTTAACAGCGGGGGTTAGCACAGATACGCAGTATTTT. Its protein product is CASSLTAGVSTDTQYF.